The present T cell receptor beta chain was sequenced within a study of blood T cell repertoires in COVID-19. Authors' methods: Estimated nucleated cell counts came from reference gene primer amplification. Only in-frame clones appear in the TCRdb table, and some are missing; sequencing was by immunoSEQ multiplex PCR. The V and J calls and clone size are taken from that table; D and trimming were inferred from the DNA. Of around 300,000 clones in the sample, 90% were seen once. Sequencing was carried out using PBMCs or T cells enriched from blood (not recorded which). The receptor comes from a woman aged 18-29 years with acute COVID-19.

As DNA, the CDR3 is TGCGCCAGCAGTGATTCGGGGATCACACCCCTCCACTTT. Encoded protein: CASSDSGITPLHF. V usage is TRBV10-2 and J usage is TRBJ1-6; the D is unclear. V shed 3 bases and J shed 11 bases, with 11 bases lying between them. This CDR3 has 13 amino acids. Germline-derived CDR1 and CDR2 are WSHSY and SAAADI.